What follows are 10 T cell receptor beta chains derived from one specimen sequenced in a study of shared clonotypes between healthy human individuals. Clones were sequenced by immunoSEQ multiplex PCR, and TCRdb holds only the in-frame ones, with some missing. The sample includes around 500,000 clones, roughly 80% of them seen just once. The specimen sequenced was PBMCs. The origin of the receptors is a woman aged 40 to 55 in good health. Some clones in this sample may be carry-over from other donors' samples.

The chain couples TRBV2 to TRBJ2-3, with 12 bases aligning to TRBD2. Germline trimming cut 9 bases from V and 2 bases from J; bases unmatched to any gene: 15. Germline V gene lookup returns CDR1 SNHLY and CDR2 FYNNEI. CDR3 size: 18 residues. CDR3: CARSMVMASGRVTDTQYF. In DNA, the CDR3 is TGTGCCAGAAGTATGGTTATGGCTAGCGGGAGGGTCACAGATACGCAGTATTTT.

Concerning this clone: A read error may be the cause here, since a much bigger clone is one base away. Additional DNA sequences in this sample encode the identical CDR3. The genes are TRBV10-3 and TRBJ1-6, with TRBD1 matching 7 bases. This CDR3 contains 13 residues. From germline, CDR1 is ENHRY and CDR2 SYGVKD. The CDR3 loop is CAISGTDYSPLHF. Written as DNA, the CDR3 is TGTGCCATCAGCGGGACAGACTATTCGCCCCTCCACTTT.

This rearrangement joins TRBV6-4 to TRBJ2-1; 9 bases map to TRBD2. Germline trimming cut 4 bases from V and 5 bases from J; bases unmatched to any gene: 3. From germline, CDR1 is MRHNA and CDR2 SNTAGT. CDR3 length equals 14 residues. In nucleotides, the CDR3 is TGTGCCAGCAGTGTTGCGGGAGGGGACAATGAGCAGTTCTTC. Translating it yields CASSVAGGDNEQFF.

The chain links TRBV29-1 to TRBJ2-3; D remains ambiguous. V dropped 3 bases and J dropped 2 bases, with 12 bases sitting between them. The CDR3 has 14 amino acids. Germline CDR1 reads SQVTM; CDR2 reads ANQGSEA. Here the CDR3 reads CSVEKVGATDTQYF. CDR3 DNA sequence: TGCAGCGTTGAGAAGGTGGGCGCCACAGATACGCAGTATTTT.

This rearrangement joins TRBV7-3 to TRBJ1-2; D perhaps matches TRBD1 (5 bases). In germline, CDR1 is SGHTA, CDR2 FQGTGA. The ends were cut back, 9 bases at V and 7 bases at J, with 21 bases in the middle. The CDR3 has 14 amino acids. This chain's CDR3 is CASGLGQGPLGYTF. The CDR3 DNA reads TGTGCCAGTGGGTTGGGGCAGGGCCCCCTTGGCTACACCTTC.

With respect to this clone: A far larger clone lies a single base away; this is likely a read error. The missing conserved phenylalanine or tryptophan at the end of this CDR3 makes a read error likely. The chain combines TRBV28 with TRBJ2-7, with 11 bases identical to TRBD1. CDR1 MDHEN and CDR2 SYDVKM come from the germline V gene. CDR3 size: 15 residues. With V trimmed by 8 bases and J by 2 bases, 8 bases remained unmatched. The CDR3 DNA reads TGTGCCAGCGGACAGGGGGCTTTCCACCCCTACGAGCAGTACCTC. Residues: CASGQGAFHPYEQYL.

The chain has TRBV18 and TRBJ2-7, with TRBD1 as a possible D gene (5 bases). V was shortened by 5 bases and J by 2 bases, with 10 bases between the two germline ends. Germline CDR1 KGHSH, CDR2 LQKENI. The CDR3 covers 13 residues. CDR3 amino acids: CASSTADTYEQYF. CDR3 in DNA: TGTGCCAGCTCAACGGCGGACACCTACGAGCAGTACTTC.

Here the CDR3 DNA reads TGCGCCAGCAGCCCCGAGGGACAGGGGGACTATGGCTACACCTTC. Its translation is CASSPEGQGDYGYTF. This chain joins TRBV4-1 and TRBJ1-2; 11 nucleotides line up with TRBD1. V lost 4 bases, J lost 3 bases, and 4 bases stayed unmatched. CDR3 length: 15 residues. Germline V lookup: CDR1 MGHRA, CDR2 YSYEKL.

This clone was found a few times. The J gene is TRBJ2-3, the V gene TRBV7-9, with D perhaps TRBD1 (5 bases). This CDR3 comprises 15 residues. With 7 bases removed from V and 1 base from J, the gap between germline ends came to 15 bases. CDR1 and CDR2 from the germline V gene are SEHNR and FQNEAQ (reference sequence). In DNA form, the CDR3 reads TGTGCCAGCATCCCAGCTGGGGCGCGCACAGATACGCAGTATTTT. Translating it yields CASIPAGARTDTQYF.

The chain joins TRBV15 to TRBJ2-7, with D perhaps matching TRBD2 (5 bases). Germline CDR1 LNHNV, CDR2 YYDKDF (reference sequence). The ends were cut back, 5 bases at V and 0 bases at J, with 17 bases in the middle. This CDR3 comprises 16 residues. The CDR3 DNA reads as TGTGCCACCAGCCTCGAAGCGGCGGATAGCTCCTACGAGCAGTACTTC. It encodes CATSLEAADSSYEQYF.